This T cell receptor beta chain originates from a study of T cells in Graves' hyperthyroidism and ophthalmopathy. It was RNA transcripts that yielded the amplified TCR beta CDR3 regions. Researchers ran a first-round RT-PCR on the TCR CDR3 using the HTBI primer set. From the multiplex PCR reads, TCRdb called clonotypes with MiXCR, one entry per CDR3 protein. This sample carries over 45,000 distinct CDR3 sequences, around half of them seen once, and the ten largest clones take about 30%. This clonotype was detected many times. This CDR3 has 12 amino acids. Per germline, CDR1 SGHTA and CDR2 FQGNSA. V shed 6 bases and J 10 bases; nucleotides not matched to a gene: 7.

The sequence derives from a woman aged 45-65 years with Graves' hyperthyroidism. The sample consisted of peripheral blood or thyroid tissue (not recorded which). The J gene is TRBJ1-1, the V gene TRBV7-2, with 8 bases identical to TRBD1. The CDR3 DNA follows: TGTGCCAGCAGTCAAGGGACAGGTCTAGCTTTCTTT. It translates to CASSQGTGLAFF.